These T cell receptor beta chains were read from a single sample in a study of T-cell reconstitution after alpha-beta-depleted transplantation in children. One entry per CDR3 protein, called by TCRdb with MiXCR from the PCR reads. The sample lists 300,000 to 350,000 distinct CDR3 sequences; around 25% were seen once. Source: PBMCs, mostly from graft donor cells, taken 180 days after TCRalphabeta/CD19-depleted stem cell transplant. The receptors were gathered from a male patient aged 10 to 17 who had a stem cell transplant for acute lymphoblastic leukemia, so the T cells may come from the graft donor. Both conserved end residues are part of each CDR3. D genes are given only for firm matches. A row's size may be missing; if present it is once, few, many or a size class.

V	J	size	length	D	DNA	CDR3
TRBV6-5	TRBJ2-1	-	15	TRBD2	TGTGCCAGCAGTTACGGGGCGGGAGTATCCAATGAGCAGTTCTTC	CASSYGAGVSNEQFF
TRBV12-3/TRBV12-4	TRBJ1-6	few	13	-	TGTGCCAGCTGTGGGTTTTCGGATTCACCCCTCCACTTT	CASCGFSDSPLHF
TRBV5-5	TRBJ1-2	-	13	-	TGTGCCAGCAGCCTCCCCGTCGTTGACAGAGTAACCTTC	CASSLPVVDRVTF
TRBV20-1	TRBJ2-1	few	12	-	TGCAGTGCTGTTCAAGTCTACAATGAGCAGTTCTTC	CSAVQVYNEQFF
TRBV5-1	TRBJ2-1	few	16	TRBD2	TGCGCCAGCAGCACCTACGGGACTAGCGGGTACAATGAGCAGTTCTTC	CASSTYGTSGYNEQFF
TRBV20-1	TRBJ2-5	-	14	-	TGCAGTCCTAGAGATGAACTAGCCAAAGAGACCCAGTACTTC	CSPRDELAKETQYF
TRBV13	TRBJ2-7	-	15	-	TGTGCCAGCAGCTTAGAAGAGGACCGTTCCTACGAGCAGTACTTC	CASSLEEDRSYEQYF
TRBV28	TRBJ2-5	-	15	TRBD2	TGTGCCAGCAGTTTTAGCGGGAGGGTGCGGGGGACCCAGTACTTC	CASSFSGRVRGTQYF
TRBV7-9	TRBJ2-5	-	13	-	TGTGCCAGCAGCAAGGCTGTAGTAGAGACCCAGTACTTC	CASSKAVVETQYF
TRBV4-2	TRBJ2-7	-	16	TRBD2	TGTGCCAGCAGCCAAGCCTCACTAGCGGACTCCTACGAGCAGTACTTC	CASSQASLADSYEQYF
TRBV5-1	TRBJ2-5	-	14	TRBD1	TGCGCCAGCAGCTGGGACAGGGGCTACCAGACCCAGTACTTC	CASSWDRGYQTQYF
TRBV13	TRBJ2-1	few	12	-	TGTGCCAGCAGCTCGACCGGGACTTTACAGTTCTTC	CASSSTGTLQFF
TRBV10-3	TRBJ2-4	few	17	-	TGTGCCATCAGTGAAGGAGCGGGTGGGGTAGCCAAAAACATTCAGTACTTC	CAISEGAGGVAKNIQYF
TRBV7-2	TRBJ2-5	few	15	-	TGTGCCAGCAGCTTAGCAGGCAGTCAAGGGGAGACCCAGTACTTC	CASSLAGSQGETQYF
TRBV29-1	TRBJ1-2	-	12	-	TGCAGCGTTGATCCAGGGATCTATGGCTACACCTTC	CSVDPGIYGYTF
TRBV3-1	TRBJ1-1	few	15	-	TGTGCCAGCAGCCAAGGGGCCCCTTTCTACACTGAAGCTTTCTTT	CASSQGAPFYTEAFF
TRBV10-3	TRBJ1-4	few	14	TRBD1	TGTGCCATCAGTGAGTCAGGGGGCGGCGAAAAACTGTTTTTT	CAISESGGGEKLFF
TRBV9	TRBJ2-1	-	15	-	TGTGCCAGCAGCGTATCCGGGAACGGCTACAATGAGCAGTTCTTC	CASSVSGNGYNEQFF
TRBV10-2	TRBJ1-2	-	14	-	TGCGCCAGCAGTGCCTCCGGACAAGGCTATGGCTACACCTTC	CASSASGQGYGYTF
TRBV20-1	TRBJ1-5	-	13	TRBD1	TGCAGTGCCAGGAGGGGGCTGGGGCAGCCCCTGCATTTT	CSARRGLGQPLHF
TRBV12-3/TRBV12-4	TRBJ1-5	-	14	-	TGTGCCAGCAGCTACGACGCCTCGGGTCAGCCCCAGCATTTT	CASSYDASGQPQHF
TRBV12-3/TRBV12-4	TRBJ1-2	-	16	TRBD1	TGTGCCAGCAGTCAACCGTCGACGACAGGGCACTATGGCTACACCTTC	CASSQPSTTGHYGYTF
TRBV6-5	TRBJ2-3	-	16	TRBD1	TGTGCCAGCAGTTACTTCGGGACAGGGACCACAGATACGCAGTATTTT	CASSYFGTGTTDTQYF
TRBV27	TRBJ2-1	few	15	-	TGTGCCAGCAAGGAACGAGCGTTCTCCTACAATGAGCAGTTCTTC	CASKERAFSYNEQFF